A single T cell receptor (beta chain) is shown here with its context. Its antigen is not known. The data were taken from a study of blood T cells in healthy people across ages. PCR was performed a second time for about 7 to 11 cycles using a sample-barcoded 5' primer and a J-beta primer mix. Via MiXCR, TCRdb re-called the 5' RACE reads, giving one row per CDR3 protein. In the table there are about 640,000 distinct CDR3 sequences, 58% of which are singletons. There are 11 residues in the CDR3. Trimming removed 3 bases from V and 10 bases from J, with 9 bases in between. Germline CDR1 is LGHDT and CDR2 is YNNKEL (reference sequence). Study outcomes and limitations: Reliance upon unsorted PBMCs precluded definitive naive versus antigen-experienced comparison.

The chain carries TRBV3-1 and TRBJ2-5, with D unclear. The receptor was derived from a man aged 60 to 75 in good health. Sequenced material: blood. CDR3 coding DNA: TGTGCCAGCAGCCAGAGTCAACACCAGTACTTC. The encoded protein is CASSQSQHQYF.